A single sample gave rise to the 10 T cell receptor beta chains below, sequenced in a study of cytomegalovirus exposure and HLA in healthy donors. Primers: 60 Vbeta forward and 13 Jbeta reverse. Profiling relied on immunoSEQ multiplex PCR, and the TCRdb table lists in-frame clones only, not all of them. In the table there are approximately 190,000 clones, 80% to 85% of which are singletons. What was sequenced was PBMCs. These receptors were collected from a young woman in good health and CMV-seropositive.

The CDR3: CASSGGTGILGELFF. The CDR3 coding sequence is TGTGCCAGCAGCGGGGGGACAGGGATCCTGGGGGAGCTGTTTTTT. The chain carries TRBV5-4 and TRBJ2-2, with 9 bases matching TRBD1. The CDR3 sequence is 15 residues long. Germline CDR1 is SGHNT and CDR2 is YYREEE (reference sequence). With V trimmed by 4 bases and J by 8 bases, 9 bases remained unmatched.

The V gene is TRBV28, the J gene TRBJ1-6; TRBD1 might be the D (6 bases). Trimming removed 6 bases from V and 7 bases from J, with 16 bases in between. CDR1 and CDR2 (germline): MDHEN, SYDVKM. CDR3 length: 15 amino acids. CDR3 sequence reads: CASSVPGHMNSPLHF. In DNA form, the CDR3 reads TGTGCCAGCAGCGTCCCGGGACACATGAATTCACCCCTCCACTTT.

The chain combines TRBV5-4 with TRBJ2-3; TRBD2 matches at 11 bases. CDR3 length equals 15 residues. Germline-derived CDR1 and CDR2 are SGHNT and YYREEE (reference sequence). V lost 6 bases and J lost 5; bases outside the gene matches: 8. The CDR3: CASKRLAGGKDTQYF. The CDR3 DNA is TGTGCCAGCAAGAGGCTAGCGGGGGGAAAAGATACGCAGTATTTT.

The V and J genes are TRBV4-1 and TRBJ2-3, with a possible D match to TRBD2 (7 bases). The CDR3 runs 14 residues. Germline CDR1 is MGHRA and CDR2 is YSYEKL. Between the trimmed V and J ends, which lost 1 base and 4 bases, there was a span of 9 bases. CDR3 in DNA: TGCGCCAGCAGCCAAGCGCGGGGGCCAGATACGCAGTATTTT. This encodes CASSQARGPDTQYF.

V usage is TRBV2 and J usage is TRBJ2-7, with a tentative D call TRBD1 (6 bases). The germline V gene has CDR1 SNHLY and CDR2 FYNNEI. This CDR3 spans 12 amino acids. Trimming took off 7 bases at V and 3 bases at J, with 10 bases between the two ends. In nucleotides, the CDR3 is TGTGCCAGCATGTTGGACAGCTACGAGCAGTACGTC. Translation: CASMLDSYEQYV.

The genes are TRBV30 and TRBJ2-6; 13 positions match TRBD2. The CDR3 extends over 18 amino acids. Germline CDR1 and CDR2: GTSNPN and SVGIG (reference sequence). Trimming cost V 3 bases and J 0 bases; bases outside gene matches: 5. CDR3 sequence reads: CAWRGTSGAPSGANVLTF. The CDR3 bases are TGTGCCTGGAGGGGGACTAGCGGGGCTCCCTCTGGGGCCAACGTCCTGACTTTC.

The J gene is TRBJ2-7, the V gene TRBV5-4, with 12 bases matching TRBD1. V was pared by 4 bases and J by 7 bases, with 12 bases of the junction left unmatched. There are 16 residues in the CDR3. Germline-derived CDR1 and CDR2 are SGHNT and YYREEE (reference sequence). CDR3 sequence reads: CASSGKGQGAPGEQYF. DNA for the CDR3: TGTGCCAGCAGCGGGAAGGGACAGGGGGCGCCGGGGGAGCAGTACTTC. The full variable domain, its missing parts supplied by reference TRBV5-4 and TRBJ2-7, is ETGVTQSPTHLIKTRGQQVTLRCSSQSGHNTVSWYQQALGQGPQFIFQYYREEENGRGNFPPRFSGLQFPNYSSELNVNALELDDSALYLCASSGKGQGAPGEQYFGPGTRLTVT.

This clone was detected only a few times. The rearrangement uses TRBV6-6 and TRBJ2-1; TRBD2 matches at 12 bases. This CDR3 is 16 amino acids long. J was trimmed by 6 bases and V by 5 bases; bases with no gene match: 8. CDR1 is MNHNY, CDR2 SVGAGI, per germline (reference sequence). The chain's CDR3 is CASSPRLAGAGNEQFF. For the CDR3, the DNA is TGTGCCAGCAGTCCACGACTAGCGGGGGCGGGCAATGAGCAGTTCTTC.

The chain joins TRBV7-9 to TRBJ2-1; 9 positions agree with TRBD2. Trimming cost V 3 bases and J 5 bases; bases outside gene matches: 14. Germline lookup yields CDR1 SEHNR and CDR2 FQNEAQ (reference sequence). The CDR3 extends over 18 amino acids. The CDR3 here is CASSFRLAGNTVHNEQFF. In DNA, the CDR3 is TGTGCCAGCAGCTTCAGGCTAGCGGGGAACACTGTACACAATGAGCAGTTCTTC.

V and J are TRBV9 and TRBJ2-1; tentatively, D is TRBD1 (6 bases). Trimming removed 4 bases from V and 8 bases from J, with 19 bases in between. This CDR3 has 15 amino acids. Germline lookup yields CDR1 SGDLS and CDR2 YYNGEE. The CDR3 here is CASSSYLDPGDEQFF. CDR3 bases: TGTGCCAGCAGCTCATACCTCGACCCAGGGGATGAGCAGTTCTTC.